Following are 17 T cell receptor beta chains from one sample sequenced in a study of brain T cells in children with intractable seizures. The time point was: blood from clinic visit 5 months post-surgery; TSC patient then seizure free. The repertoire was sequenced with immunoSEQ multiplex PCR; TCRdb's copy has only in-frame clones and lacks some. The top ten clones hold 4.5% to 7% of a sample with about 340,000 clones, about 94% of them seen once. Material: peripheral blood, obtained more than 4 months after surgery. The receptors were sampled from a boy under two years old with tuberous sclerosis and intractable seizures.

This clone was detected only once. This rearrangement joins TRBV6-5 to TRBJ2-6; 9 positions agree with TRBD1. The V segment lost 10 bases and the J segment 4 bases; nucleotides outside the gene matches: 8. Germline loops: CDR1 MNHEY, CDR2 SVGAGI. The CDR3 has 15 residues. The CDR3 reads CAIPQGASGANVLTF. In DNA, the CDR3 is TGTGCCATCCCACAGGGGGCCTCCGGGGCCAACGTCCTGACTTTC.

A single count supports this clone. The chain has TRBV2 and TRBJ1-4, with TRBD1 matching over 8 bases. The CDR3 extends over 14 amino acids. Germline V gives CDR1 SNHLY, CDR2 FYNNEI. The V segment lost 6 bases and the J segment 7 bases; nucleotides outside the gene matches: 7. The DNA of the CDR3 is TGTGCCAGCAGGTGGGGGACAGGCGGTGAAAAACTGTTTTTT. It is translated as CASRWGTGGEKLFF.

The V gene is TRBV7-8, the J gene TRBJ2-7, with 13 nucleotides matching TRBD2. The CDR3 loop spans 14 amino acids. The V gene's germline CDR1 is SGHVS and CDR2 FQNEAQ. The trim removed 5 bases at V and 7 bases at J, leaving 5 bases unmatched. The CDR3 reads CASSAGLAGREQYF. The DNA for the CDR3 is TGTGCCAGCAGCGCGGGACTAGCGGGGAGGGAGCAGTACTTC.

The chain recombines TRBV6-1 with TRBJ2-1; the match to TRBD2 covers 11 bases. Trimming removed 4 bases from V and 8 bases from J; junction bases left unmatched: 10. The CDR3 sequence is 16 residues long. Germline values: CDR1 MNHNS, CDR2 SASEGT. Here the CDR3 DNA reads TGTGCCAGCAGTGCTGACGGGACTAGCGGTGGCGATGAGCAGTTCTTC. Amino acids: CASSADGTSGGDEQFF.

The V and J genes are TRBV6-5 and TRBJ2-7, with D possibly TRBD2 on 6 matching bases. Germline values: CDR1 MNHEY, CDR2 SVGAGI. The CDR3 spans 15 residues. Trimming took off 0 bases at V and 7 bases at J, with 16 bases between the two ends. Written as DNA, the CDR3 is TGTGCCAGCAGTTACTCGATGGAGGGCCAAGGTGAGCAGTACTTC. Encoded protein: CASSYSMEGQGEQYF.

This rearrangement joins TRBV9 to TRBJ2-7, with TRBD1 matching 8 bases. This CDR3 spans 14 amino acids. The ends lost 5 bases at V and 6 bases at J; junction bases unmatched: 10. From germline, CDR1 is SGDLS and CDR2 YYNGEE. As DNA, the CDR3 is TGTGCCAGCAGTGTGGATGGCGGGACAGGCGAGCAGTACTTC. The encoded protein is CASSVDGGTGEQYF.

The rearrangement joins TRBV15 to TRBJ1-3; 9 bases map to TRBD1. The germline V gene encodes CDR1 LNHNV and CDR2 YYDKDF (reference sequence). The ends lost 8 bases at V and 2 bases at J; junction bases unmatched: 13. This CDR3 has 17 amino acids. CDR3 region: CATGLDRGLFAGNTIYF. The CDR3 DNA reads TGTGCCACCGGGCTCGACAGGGGGTTATTTGCTGGAAACACCATATATTTT.

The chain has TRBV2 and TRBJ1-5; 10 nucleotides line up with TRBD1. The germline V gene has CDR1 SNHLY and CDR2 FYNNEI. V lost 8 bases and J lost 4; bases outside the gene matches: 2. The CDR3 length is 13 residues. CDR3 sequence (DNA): TGTGCCAGCCAGGACAGGGGGAATCAGCCCCAGCATTTT. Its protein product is CASQDRGNQPQHF.

This CDR3 is CASSESFDGYTF. The CDR3 bases are TGTGCCAGCAGTGAATCATTTGATGGCTACACCTTC. V and J are TRBV25-1 and TRBJ1-2, with D hard to call. Germline V gene data show CDR1 as MGHDK and CDR2 as SYGVNS. The germline V and J ends were trimmed by 1 base and 6 bases, with 6 bases remaining between them. The CDR3 contains 12 residues.

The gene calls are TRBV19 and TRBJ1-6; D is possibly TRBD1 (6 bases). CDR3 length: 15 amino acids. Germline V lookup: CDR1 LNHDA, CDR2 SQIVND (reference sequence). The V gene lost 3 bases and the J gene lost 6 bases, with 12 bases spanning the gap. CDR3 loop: CASSIPGARNSPLHF. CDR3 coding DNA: TGTGCCAGTAGTATTCCAGGGGCGCGTAATTCACCCCTCCACTTT.

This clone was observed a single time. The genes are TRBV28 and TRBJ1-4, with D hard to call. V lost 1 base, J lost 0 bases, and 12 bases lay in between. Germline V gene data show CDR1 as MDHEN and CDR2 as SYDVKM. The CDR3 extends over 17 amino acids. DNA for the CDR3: TGTGCCAGCAGTTTATCCATCGCAGGAGCAACTAATGAAAAACTGTTTTTT. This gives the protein CASSLSIAGATNEKLFF.

This CDR3 is CASSQDSIPNTGELFF. The CDR3 DNA sequence: TGCGCCAGCAGCCAAGATTCGATACCGAACACCGGGGAGCTGTTTTTT. The chain links TRBV4-1 to TRBJ2-2; no clear D gene. CDR3 length: 16 amino acids. Trimming took 0 bases from V and 0 from J, leaving 8 bases between them. The germline V gene encodes CDR1 MGHRA and CDR2 YSYEKL.

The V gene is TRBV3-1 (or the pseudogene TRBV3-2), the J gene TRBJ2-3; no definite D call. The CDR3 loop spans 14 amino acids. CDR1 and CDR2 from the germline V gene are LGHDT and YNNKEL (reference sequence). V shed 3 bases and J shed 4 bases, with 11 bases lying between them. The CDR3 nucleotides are TGTGCCAGCAGCCATCTAGAGCGCGCAGATACGCAGTATTTT. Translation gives CASSHLERADTQYF.

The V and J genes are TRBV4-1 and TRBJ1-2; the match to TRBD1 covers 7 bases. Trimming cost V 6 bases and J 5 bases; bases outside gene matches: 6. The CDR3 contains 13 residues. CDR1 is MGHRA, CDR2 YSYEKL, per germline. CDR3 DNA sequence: TGCGCCAGCAGGGAGGGGGCAGGGTATGGCTACACCTTC. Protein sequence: CASREGAGYGYTF.

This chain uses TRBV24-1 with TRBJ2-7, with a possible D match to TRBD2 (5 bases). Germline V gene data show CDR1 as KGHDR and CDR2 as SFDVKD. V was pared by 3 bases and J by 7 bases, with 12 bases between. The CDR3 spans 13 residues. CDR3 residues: CATSDGRGLEQYF. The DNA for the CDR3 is TGTGCCACCAGTGATGGGAGAGGGTTGGAGCAGTACTTC.

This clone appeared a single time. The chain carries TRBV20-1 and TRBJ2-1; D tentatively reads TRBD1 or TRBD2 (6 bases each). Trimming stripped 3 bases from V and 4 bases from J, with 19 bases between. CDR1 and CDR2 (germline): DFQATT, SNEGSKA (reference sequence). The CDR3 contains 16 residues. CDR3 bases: TGCAGTGCTAGTAGGGGGGTAAGCAGGGTTTACAATGAGCAGTTCTTC. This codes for CSASRGVSRVYNEQFF.

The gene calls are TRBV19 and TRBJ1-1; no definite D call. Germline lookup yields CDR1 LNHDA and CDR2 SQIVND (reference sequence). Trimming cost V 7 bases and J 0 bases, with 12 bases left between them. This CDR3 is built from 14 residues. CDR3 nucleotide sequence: TGTGCCAGTAAGGAGGGATGGGTGAACACTGAAGCTTTCTTT. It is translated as CASKEGWVNTEAFF.